Listed here are 27 T cell receptor beta chains from one sample, sequenced in a study of blood T cell repertoires in COVID-19. The method was immunoSEQ multiplex PCR; TCRdb's version includes in-frame clones alone and lacks a portion of them. The profile shows about 170,000 clones, around 89% of them singletons. Material for sequencing was PBMCs or T cells enriched from blood (not recorded which). These receptors all stem from a woman aged 18-35 years who had recovered from COVID-19.

This chain joins TRBV10-3 and TRBJ2-3; D gene ambiguous. Trimming removed 3 bases at V and 4 bases at J, with 5 bases between. Germline CDR1 ENHRY, CDR2 SYGVKD. CDR3 length equals 12 residues. The CDR3 is CAISELADTQYF. The CDR3 DNA is TGTGCCATCAGTGAACTCGCAGATACGCAGTATTTT.

The chain is built from TRBV5-4 and TRBJ1-1, with 9 bases matching TRBD1. V dropped 2 bases and J dropped 1; count of bases not matched to a gene: 0. The CDR3 is made up of 14 amino acids. The germline gives CDR1 SGHNT, CDR2 YYREEE (reference sequence). CDR3 nucleotides: TGTGCCAGCAGCTTACAGGGGGCGAACACTGAAGCTTTCTTT. Residues: CASSLQGANTEAFF.

The V call is TRBV6-4, the J call TRBJ2-1, with 8 bases that match TRBD2. The junction had 3 bases not matched to a gene; V was cut back by 5 bases and J by 0 bases. Per germline, CDR1 MRHNA and CDR2 SNTAGT. This CDR3 comprises 15 residues. CDR3 nucleotide sequence: TGTGCCAGCAGTAAGAGCGGGAGCTCCTACAATGAGCAGTTCTTC. Translation gives CASSKSGSSYNEQFF.

The gene calls are TRBV27 and TRBJ1-5; a possible D gene is TRBD1 (6 bases). The CDR3 consists of 16 residues. Between the trimmed V and J ends, which lost 6 bases and 4 bases, there was a span of 19 bases. Germline loops: CDR1 MNHEY, CDR2 SMNVEV (reference sequence). The chain's CDR3 is CASSRQAGVGNQPQHF. CDR3 nucleotide sequence: TGTGCCAGCAGCCGACAGGCTGGGGTCGGGAATCAGCCCCAGCATTTT.

This clone was recorded only once. This chain joins TRBV4-2 and TRBJ1-6, with unresolved D. The CDR3 is 16 residues long. The germline V gene encodes CDR1 LGHNA and CDR2 YNFKEQ. V was pared by 5 bases and J by 2 bases, with 13 bases between. CDR3: CASSAGNPTYNSPLHF. CDR3 sequence (DNA): TGTGCCAGCAGCGCCGGGAACCCAACCTATAATTCACCCCTCCACTTT.

In its sample, this clone was seen once. DNA for the CDR3: TGCGCCAGCAGCCCTCACGGGAACACTGAAGCTTTCTTT. Translated, it gives CASSPHGNTEAFF. This chain connects TRBV4-1 to TRBJ1-1; D is uncertain. Trimming pared 4 bases from V and 1 base from J, leaving 7 bases between. The CDR3 is 13 amino acids. Germline V CDR1 and CDR2: MGHRA, YSYEKL.

The rearrangement joins TRBV20-1 to TRBJ2-6, with D uncertain. Trimming stripped 3 bases from V and 3 bases from J, with 9 bases between. Germline CDR1 reads DFQATT; CDR2 reads SNEGSKA (reference sequence). CDR3 length equals 14 residues. The CDR3 coding sequence is TGCAGTGCTAGTAGAGGTGGTGGGGCCAACGTCCTGACTTTC. As protein: CSASRGGGANVLTF.

V usage is TRBV5-4 and J usage is TRBJ2-2, with D possibly TRBD1 on 5 matching bases. There are 15 residues in the CDR3. Trimming cost V 1 base and J 3 bases, with 10 bases left between them. Germline V lookup: CDR1 SGHNT, CDR2 YYREEE (reference sequence). Here the CDR3 reads CASSLRQGYTGELFF. In DNA, the CDR3 is TGTGCCAGCAGCTTGAGGCAGGGATACACCGGGGAGCTGTTTTTT.

The chain is built from TRBV6-5 and TRBJ2-7; maybe TRBD2 (5 bases). V gave up 6 bases and J gave up 7 bases, with 13 bases separating them. CDR1 is MNHEY, CDR2 SVGAGI, per germline. The CDR3 is made up of 12 amino acids. The CDR3 here is CASRRVKREQYF. In DNA, the CDR3 is TGTGCCAGCAGGAGGGTAAAAAGGGAGCAGTACTTC.

The CDR3 sequence is CASSSDSNNEQFF. The CDR3 coding sequence is TGTGCCAGCAGCTCGGACAGTAACAATGAGCAGTTCTTC. The chain uses TRBV2 and TRBJ2-1, with a tentative D call TRBD1 (6 bases). Germline V gene sequence: CDR1 SNHLY, CDR2 FYNNEI. V was clipped by 6 bases and J by 5 bases, with 11 bases between them. The CDR3 covers 13 residues. The full variable domain, completed using reference TRBV2 and TRBJ2-1, is EPEVTQTPSHQVTQMGQEVILRCVPISNHLYFYWYRQILGQKVEFLVSFYNNEISEKSEIFDDQFSVERPDGSNFTLKIRSTKLEDSAMYFCASSSDSNNEQFFGPGTRLTVL.

J is TRBJ1-1 and V is TRBV5-6; a weak D match, TRBD1 (5 bases). Trimming took 4 bases from V and 7 from J, leaving 17 bases between them. Germline-derived CDR1 and CDR2 are SGHDT and YYEEEE. The CDR3 is 14 amino acids. The CDR3 loop is CASSRRWGESEAFF. For the CDR3, the DNA is TGTGCCAGCAGCCGCCGTTGGGGGGAGAGTGAAGCTTTCTTT.

The rearrangement uses TRBV28 and TRBJ2-7; 11 bases match TRBD1. Trimming cost V 0 bases and J 5 bases; bases outside gene matches: 9. The germline V gene has CDR1 MDHEN and CDR2 SYDVKM. CDR3 length: 17 residues. The CDR3 nucleotides are TGTGCCAGCAGTTTATGGGCCGGGACAGGGGGTTCCCACGAGCAGTACTTC. It codes for CASSLWAGTGGSHEQYF.

V usage is TRBV7-8 and J usage is TRBJ2-3; tentatively, D is TRBD2 (5 bases). The CDR3 extends over 17 amino acids. Trimming took 1 base from V and 0 from J, leaving 14 bases between them. Germline V lookup: CDR1 SGHVS, CDR2 FQNEAQ. The CDR3 loop is CASSLDRSRTSTDTQYF. DNA of the CDR3: TGTGCCAGCAGCTTAGATCGGTCTAGGACTAGCACAGATACGCAGTATTTT.

This chain links TRBV24-1 with TRBJ2-2, with a possible D match to TRBD1 (6 bases). Germline V gene lookup returns CDR1 KGHDR and CDR2 SFDVKD. Trimming removed 4 bases from V and 5 bases from J, with 16 bases in between. This CDR3 has 16 amino acids. DNA of the CDR3: TGTGCCACCAGTGAGCCAACCGGGACACCTACCGGGGAGCTGTTTTTT. This codes for CATSEPTGTPTGELFF.

The J gene is TRBJ2-5, the V gene TRBV4-2; D remains ambiguous. This CDR3 region has 16 residues. The germline V gene has CDR1 LGHNA and CDR2 YNFKEQ. With 4 bases removed from V and 5 bases from J, the gap between germline ends came to 20 bases. CDR3 residues: CASSRLAVSSGETQYF. The CDR3 DNA reads as TGTGCCAGCAGCCGCCTTGCGGTCTCATCTGGGGAGACCCAGTACTTC.

This clone was recorded once. This chain joins TRBV28 and TRBJ2-7, with D hard to call. CDR1 MDHEN and CDR2 SYDVKM come from the germline V gene. Trimming shortened V by 5 bases and J by 3 bases, and 5 bases separated the two germline ends. The CDR3 is 11 amino acids. The CDR3 loop is CASSLNYEQYF. CDR3 DNA sequence: TGTGCCAGCAGTCTAAACTACGAGCAGTACTTC.

The chain joins TRBV11-2 to TRBJ1-4; TRBD1 aligns across 11 bases. With V trimmed by 4 bases and J by 8 bases, 6 bases remained unmatched. This CDR3 is built from 15 residues. CDR1 and CDR2 (germline): SGHAT, FQNNGV. The CDR3 region is CASSSTGTGGEKLFF. In nucleotides, the CDR3 is TGTGCCAGCAGCTCGACCGGGACAGGGGGGGAAAAACTGTTTTTT.

This chain uses TRBV21-1 with TRBJ2-3; the table's D gene call, TRBD2, was not cross checked with the DNA. TRBV21-1 is reported as a pseudogene. CDR3 length: 19 residues. CDR3: CASSSSALSTSELTDTQYF. CDR3 nucleotide sequence: TGTGCCAGCAGCTCCTCCGCCCTCTCGACTAGCGAACTCACAGATACGCAGTATTTT.

The CDR3 loop is CASSPSAGEYYNEQFF. The CDR3 DNA sequence: TGTGCCAGCAGTCCTTCTGCGGGAGAGTACTACAATGAGCAGTTCTTC. The chain employs TRBV27 and TRBJ2-1; TRBD2 aligns across 7 bases. The CDR3 has 16 amino acids. The V and J ends lost 5 bases and 3 bases, in that order; junction bases with no gene match: 10. The germline V gene has CDR1 MNHEY and CDR2 SMNVEV (reference sequence).

The chain recombines TRBV10-3 with TRBJ2-3; TRBD2 aligns across 7 bases. The V gene's germline CDR1 is ENHRY and CDR2 SYGVKD. The CDR3 has 14 residues. After removal of 7 bases from V and 0 bases from J, the junction contained 4 bases not matched to a gene. The CDR3 DNA follows: TGTGCCATCAACGGCGGGAGAAGCACAGATACGCAGTATTTT. It encodes CAINGGRSTDTQYF.

The J gene is TRBJ2-2, the V gene TRBV10-3, with 9 bases lining up with TRBD2. This CDR3 is built from 16 residues. CDR1 and CDR2 (germline): ENHRY, SYGVKD. V lost 2 bases to trimming and J lost 6 bases; unmatched junction nucleotides: 7. DNA of the CDR3: TGTGCCATCAGTGAGATGGCGGGAGGGCCTTCCGGGGAGCTGTTTTTT. This codes for CAISEMAGGPSGELFF.

This clone is a singleton in its sample. J is TRBJ2-5 and V is TRBV27; TRBD2 matches at 7 bases. The junction had 13 bases not matched to a gene; V was cut back by 5 bases and J by 7 bases. The CDR3 extends over 15 amino acids. Germline assignment: CDR1 MNHEY and CDR2 SMNVEV (reference sequence). Here the CDR3 DNA reads TGTGCCAGCAGTCGGGGTTGGGGGGGTTCGGGGACCCAGTACTTC. Translated, it gives CASSRGWGGSGTQYF.

The genes are TRBV5-1 and TRBJ2-1; maybe TRBD2 (6 bases). The germline V gene has CDR1 SGHRS and CDR2 YFSETQ. The ends were cut back, 6 bases at V and 2 bases at J, with 12 bases in the middle. CDR3 size: 14 residues. CDR3 DNA: TGCGCCAGCAAGAGGGAGGACCCCTACAATGAGCAGTTCTTC. It codes for CASKREDPYNEQFF.

The V call is TRBV2, the J call TRBJ2-2; TRBD1 is a possible D gene (5 bases). CDR1 and CDR2 (germline): SNHLY, FYNNEI. Trimming removed 7 bases from V and 7 bases from J, with 16 bases in between. This CDR3 spans 14 amino acids. The CDR3 sequence: CASKTAGLVGELFF. For the CDR3, the DNA is TGTGCCAGCAAGACGGCAGGGTTGGTCGGGGAGCTGTTTTTT.

The rearrangement links TRBV4-1 to TRBJ2-3; 13 nucleotides match TRBD2. Germline values: CDR1 MGHRA, CDR2 YSYEKL. V was pared by 9 bases and J by 5 bases, with 8 bases of the junction left unmatched. There are 15 residues in the CDR3. The CDR3 region is CASKILAGGQDTQYF. CDR3 nucleotide sequence: TGCGCCAGTAAAATACTAGCGGGAGGGCAAGATACGCAGTATTTT.

V gene TRBV3-1 (or the pseudogene TRBV3-2) combines with J gene TRBJ1-1; 10 bases are a match to TRBD1. After removal of 1 base from V and 6 bases from J, the junction contained 2 bases not matched to a gene. The CDR3 is 14 amino acids. Germline V gene lookup returns CDR1 LGHDT and CDR2 YNNKEL (reference sequence). CDR3 nucleotide sequence: TGTGCCAGCAGCCAAGTGACAGGGGGCTCTGAAGCTTTCTTT. The encoded protein is CASSQVTGGSEAFF.

This clone was seen once. V gene TRBV27 combines with J gene TRBJ2-1, with 12 bases that match TRBD2. Germline trimming cut 3 bases from V and 10 bases from J; bases unmatched to any gene: 7. The length of the CDR3 is 15 residues. Germline lookup yields CDR1 MNHEY and CDR2 SMNVEV (reference sequence). CDR3 DNA: TGTGCCAGCAGTTTCGGACTAGCGGGGCGGGGGGAGCAGTTCTTC. This gives the protein CASSFGLAGRGEQFF.